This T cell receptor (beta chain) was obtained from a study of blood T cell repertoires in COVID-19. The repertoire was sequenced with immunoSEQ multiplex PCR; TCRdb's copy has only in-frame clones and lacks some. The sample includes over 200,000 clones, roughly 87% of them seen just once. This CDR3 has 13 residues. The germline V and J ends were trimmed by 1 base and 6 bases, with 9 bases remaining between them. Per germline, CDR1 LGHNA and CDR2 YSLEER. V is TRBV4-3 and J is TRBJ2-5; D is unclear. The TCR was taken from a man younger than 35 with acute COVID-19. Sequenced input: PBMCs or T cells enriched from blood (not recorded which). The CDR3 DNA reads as TGCGCCAGCAGCCAAGTTTTAGCCCAGACCCAGTACTTC. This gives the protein CASSQVLAQTQYF.